The 28 T cell receptor beta chains below come from one sample, sequenced in a study of regulatory T cells in long-lasting Graves disease. The authors built TCR beta libraries using iRepertoire HTBI primers and Arm-PCR of CDR3 regions. One entry per CDR3 protein, called by TCRdb with MiXCR from the multiplex PCR reads. Of some 370,000 distinct CDR3 sequences in the sample, approximately 10% were seen once. Indicated time point: newly diagnosed GD, antithyroid drugs for less than 3 months. The authors made the TCR library using RNA they extracted from PBMCs. A further study also used this sample, focusing on T cells in Graves' hyperthyroidism and ophthalmopathy.

This specimen consisted of peripheral blood mononuclear cells (PBMCs), obtained at new diagnosis, from a patient treated with antithyroid drugs. These receptors all come from a woman between 18 and 29 years old with Graves disease.

As concerns this clonotype: Given a much more abundant clone one base away, this may be a read error. The chain employs TRBV6-1 and TRBJ2-1; perhaps D is TRBD1 or TRBD2 (5 bases each). Per germline, CDR1 MNHNS and CDR2 SASEGT. The CDR3 runs 16 residues. Trimming took 2 bases from V and 5 from J, leaving 16 bases between them. DNA for the CDR3: TGTGCCAGCAGTGAATGGGGACGTCACCCGGACAATGAGCAGTTCTTC. Translation: CASSEWGRHPDNEQFF.

This clonotype has more than one count but fewer than ten. This chain uses TRBV19 with TRBJ2-3; no clear D gene. This CDR3 is built from 12 residues. Trimming left V 5 bases short and J 4 bases short, with 7 bases between. Looked up from germline, CDR1 is LNHDA and CDR2 is SQIVND (reference sequence). The CDR3 loop reads CASSSLSDTQYF. Written as DNA, the CDR3 is TGTGCCAGTAGTTCCCTGTCAGATACGCAGTATTTT.

The CDR3 sequence: CSASLAGVSETQYF. CDR3 in DNA: TGCAGTGCTTCTCTAGCGGGAGTGTCAGAGACCCAGTACTTC. The chain is built from TRBV20-1 and TRBJ2-5; 10 bases match TRBD2. CDR3 length equals 14 residues. V lost 5 bases, J lost 4 bases, and 7 bases stayed unmatched. Germline values: CDR1 DFQATT, CDR2 SNEGSKA (reference sequence).

This clonotype was seen repeatedly, ten times or more. J is TRBJ2-1 and V is TRBV28; 10 bases fit TRBD2. CDR1 and CDR2 from the germline V gene are MDHEN and SYDVKM. The CDR3 covers 20 residues. The V gene end was trimmed by 2 bases and the J gene end by 0 bases; junction bases not matched to a gene: 13. CDR3 nucleotide sequence: TGTGCCAGCAGTTTACCAAGGAGCGGGAGGGGCCCCAACTCCTACAATGAGCAGTTCTTC. As protein: CASSLPRSGRGPNSYNEQFF.

This clonotype was found many times. V gene TRBV12-3 or TRBV12-4 combines with J gene TRBJ1-2; 9 nucleotides agree with TRBD1. The CDR3 has 14 residues. The ends lost 5 bases at V and 6 bases at J; junction bases unmatched: 7. CDR3 DNA sequence: TGTGCCAGCAGTCCACCGGGACAGGGAGATGGCTACACCTTC. This gives the protein CASSPPGQGDGYTF.

This sequence joins TRBV5-1 and TRBJ2-3; the D is unclear. The CDR3 has 14 residues. Germline V gives CDR1 SGHRS, CDR2 YFSETQ. Deletions cut 4 bases from V and 5 bases from J, with 14 bases between. CDR3 sequence reads: CASSELSWKDTQYF. The CDR3 DNA sequence: TGCGCCAGCAGCGAACTATCCTGGAAAGATACGCAGTATTTT.

This clonotype was detected ten times or more. The rearrangement links TRBV6-1 to TRBJ2-3; D may be TRBD1 or TRBD2 (6 bases each). CDR1 MNHNS and CDR2 SASEGT come from the germline V gene. Trimming took off 5 bases at V and 3 bases at J, with 24 bases between the two ends. The CDR3 is 18 residues long. The CDR3 region has the DNA TGTGCCAGCAGTAGTTATCGTAAGAGGGGGAGGACTACAGATACGCAGTATTTT. Its translation is CASSSYRKRGRTTDTQYF.

This clonotype was counted at least ten times. This chain connects TRBV20-1 to TRBJ1-1, with D maybe TRBD1 (5 bases). The CDR3 spans 14 residues. Between the trimmed V and J ends, which lost 2 bases and 1 base, there was a span of 11 bases. Germline-derived CDR1 and CDR2 are DFQATT and SNEGSKA (reference sequence). The CDR3 protein is CSARTGVRNTEAFF. CDR3 nucleotide sequence: TGCAGTGCTAGAACAGGCGTTAGGAACACTGAAGCTTTCTTT.

This clonotype was counted between two and nine times. This sequence joins TRBV29-1 and TRBJ1-2; D is unclear. This CDR3 contains 12 residues. V was trimmed by 5 bases and J by 7 bases, leaving 14 bases between them. Germline lookup yields CDR1 SQVTM and CDR2 ANQGSEA. The CDR3 coding sequence is TGCAGCGTTCGGGAGTCCACGCGTGGCTACACCTTC. Translation: CSVRESTRGYTF.

This clonotype has more than one count but fewer than ten. This chain uses TRBV9 with TRBJ2-3; tentative D call: TRBD1 (6 bases). Germline loops: CDR1 SGDLS, CDR2 YYNGEE. The CDR3 covers 16 residues. V shed 1 base and J shed 4 bases, with 16 bases lying between them. Here the CDR3 DNA reads TGTGCCAGCAGCGTAATTGGAAGGGGGAGCGCAGATACGCAGTATTTT. Translation: CASSVIGRGSADTQYF.

About this clonotype itself: A much larger clone sits a single nucleotide away, making a read error possible. The V gene is TRBV9, the J gene TRBJ1-1; TRBD1 aligns across 7 bases. The CDR3 has 15 residues. The germline gives CDR1 SGDLS, CDR2 YYNGEE. Trimming removed 0 bases from V and 12 bases from J; junction bases left unmatched: 14. CDR3 region: CASSVGTGRPSETFF. CDR3 DNA: TGTGCCAGCAGCGTAGGGACAGGCCGACCTTCAGAAACTTTCTTT.

This clonotype was counted ten times or more. The rearrangement uses TRBV30 and TRBJ1-1; 9 bases map to TRBD1. Germline V lookup: CDR1 GTSNPN, CDR2 SVGIG (reference sequence). CDR3 length: 16 residues. J was trimmed by 4 bases and V by 3 bases; bases with no gene match: 12. In DNA, the CDR3 is TGTGCCTGGAGCCCCATTACAGGGGGCTGGGTCACTGAAGCTTTCTTT. Translated: CAWSPITGGWVTEAFF. The whole variable domain, remainder taken from reference TRBV30 and TRBJ1-1, is SQTIHQWPATLVQPVGSPLSLECTVEGTSNPNLYWYRQAAGRGLQLLFYSVGIGQISSEVPQNLSASRPQDRQFILSSKKLLLSDSGFYLCAWSPITGGWVTEAFFGQGTRLTVV.

This clonotype came up a few times. The chain employs TRBV9 and TRBJ2-1; TRBD1 might be the D (7 bases). This CDR3 is 14 amino acids long. In germline, CDR1 is SGDLS, CDR2 YYNGEE. The V gene lost 3 bases and the J gene lost 9 bases, with 16 bases spanning the gap. The CDR3 DNA sequence: TGTGCCAGCAGCGAACAGGGGAGGACGGCTGAGCAGTTCTTC. Translation gives CASSEQGRTAEQFF.

The sample holds many counts of this clonotype. V and J are TRBV10-3 and TRBJ2-7, with D tentatively TRBD1 or TRBD2 (5 bases each). The CDR3 has 15 residues. V lost 4 bases and J 3 bases, leaving 16 bases between the germline ends. Germline CDR1 reads ENHRY; CDR2 reads SYGVKD. This chain's CDR3 is CAISARDQGYYEQYF. CDR3 DNA sequence: TGTGCCATCAGTGCGAGGGACCAAGGGTACTACGAGCAGTACTTC.

There are many counts of this clonotype. V is TRBV12-3 or TRBV12-4 and J is TRBJ2-5; 8 nucleotides align to TRBD2. The CDR3 has 15 residues. V shed 4 bases and J 10 bases; nucleotides not matched to a gene: 14. CDR3: CASSSNSGGRVGQYF. The CDR3 DNA is TGTGCCAGCAGTTCGAACTCGGGGGGGCGAGTGGGCCAGTACTTC.

This clonotype was counted many times. The chain recombines TRBV20-1 with TRBJ1-1; D gene ambiguous. This CDR3 contains 13 residues. Deletions cut 3 bases from V and 3 bases from J, with 11 bases between. The V gene's germline CDR1 is DFQATT and CDR2 SNEGSKA (reference sequence). The CDR3 DNA is TGCAGTGCTAGGGGTCTTGGGGACACTGAAGCTTTCTTT. Residues: CSARGLGDTEAFF.

The chain combines TRBV24-1 with TRBJ2-2; D is unresolved. CDR3 length: 16 residues. V lost 3 bases, J lost 1 base, and 11 bases lay in between. Germline V lookup: CDR1 KGHDR, CDR2 SFDVKD. CDR3: CATSDPGRRNTGELFF. The CDR3 coding sequence is TGTGCCACCAGTGATCCCGGACGGAGGAACACCGGGGAGCTGTTTTTT.

This clonotype came up many times. The rearrangement links TRBV20-1 to TRBJ2-5; D is perhaps TRBD2 (5 bases). Trimming removed 0 bases at V and 5 bases at J, with 13 bases between. The germline CDR1 and CDR2 sequences are DFQATT and SNEGSKA (reference sequence). This CDR3 is 14 amino acids long. CDR3 coding DNA: TGCAGTGCTAGAGACCCTGGAAGGAGGGAGACCCAGTACTTC. This gives the protein CSARDPGRRETQYF.

This clonotype was recorded at least ten times. This chain joins TRBV7-9 and TRBJ1-2; a weak D match, TRBD1 (5 bases). Trimming shortened V by 5 bases and J by 4 bases, and 11 bases separated the two germline ends. The CDR3 consists of 13 residues. CDR1 and CDR2 (germline): SEHNR, FQNEAQ (reference sequence). The CDR3 region is CASSHEGLYGYTF. CDR3 nucleotides: TGTGCCAGCAGCCACGAGGGACTCTATGGCTACACCTTC.

There are many counts of this clonotype. An end of the junction differs from the germline gene, which may be a read error. The rearrangement links TRBV7-7 to TRBJ2-2, with 9 bases matching TRBD1. Looked up from germline, CDR1 is SSHAT and CDR2 is FNYEAQ (reference sequence). The CDR3 extends over 15 amino acids. The DNA of the CDR3 is TGTGCTAGCAGCCCAGGGACAGGGAGGGCCGGGGAGCTGTTTTTT. Translating it yields CASSPGTGRAGELFF.

There are many counts of this clonotype. The chain has TRBV7-9 and TRBJ2-7, with a weak D call TRBD2 (5 bases). CDR1 is SEHNR and CDR2 is FQNEAQ in the germline V gene (reference sequence). Trimming took off 1 base at V and 6 bases at J, with 7 bases between the two ends. The CDR3 runs to 12 residues. The CDR3 DNA is TGTGCCAGCAGCTTAGTCGGGGTCGAGCAGTACTTC. It translates to CASSLVGVEQYF.

This clonotype showed up many times. This chain connects TRBV10-3 to TRBJ2-3; D is undetermined. Germline CDR1 reads ENHRY; CDR2 reads SYGVKD. The V end was cut by 3 bases, the J end by 1 base, with 8 bases between. This CDR3 spans 14 amino acids. The CDR3 loop reads CAISDERGTDTQYF. The CDR3 DNA is TGTGCCATCAGTGACGAAAGGGGCACAGATACGCAGTATTTT.

The rearrangement joins TRBV6-1 to TRBJ2-1, with 9 bases fitting TRBD2. The V segment lost 11 bases and the J segment 0 bases; nucleotides outside the gene matches: 8. Germline CDR1 reads MNHNS; CDR2 reads SASEGT. The CDR3 length is 15 residues. This CDR3 reads CAAREGAYSYNEQFF. CDR3 DNA: TGTGCCGCGCGGGAGGGGGCTTACTCCTACAATGAGCAGTTCTTC.

This clonotype was recorded many times. The junction departs from germline at one end; a sequencing error may be responsible. The chain carries TRBV7-7 and TRBJ2-5; D is uncertain. In germline, CDR1 is SSHAT, CDR2 FNYEAQ (reference sequence). CDR3 length: 13 residues. CDR3 amino acids: CASSIRLQETQYF. The CDR3 DNA follows: TGTGCTAGCAGCATCCGTTTACAAGAGACCCAGTACTTC.

This chain links TRBV19 with TRBJ2-3; 10 bases fit TRBD2. Germline CDR1 reads LNHDA; CDR2 reads SQIVND (reference sequence). This CDR3 comprises 15 residues. Trimming took 9 bases from V and 0 from J; bases not matched to a gene: 6. This CDR3 is CASTSGVTSTDTQYF. CDR3 nucleotides: TGTGCCAGCACTAGCGGGGTTACTAGCACAGATACGCAGTATTTT.

The table lists this clonotype with many counts. This sequence joins TRBV27 and TRBJ2-2; D may be TRBD2 (5 bases). CDR1 is MNHEY and CDR2 is SMNVEV in the germline V gene (reference sequence). CDR3 size: 16 residues. Deletions cut 4 bases from V and 4 bases from J, with 16 bases between. The CDR3 protein is CASSSQDLAGTGELFF. The CDR3 bases are TGTGCCAGCAGTTCCCAGGATCTAGCTGGCACCGGGGAGCTGTTTTTT.

This clonotype was detected ten times or more. This sequence joins TRBV10-1 and TRBJ2-1, with TRBD2 identical over 12 bases. Per germline, CDR1 WNHNN and CDR2 SYGVQD (reference sequence). V lost 5 bases, J lost 6 bases, and 5 bases stayed unmatched. The CDR3 is 15 amino acids. The CDR3 DNA reads TGCGCCAGCAGTTCTAGCGGGAGGGAACGCAATGAGCAGTTCTTC. This translates into CASSSSGRERNEQFF.

V gene TRBV20-1 combines with J gene TRBJ2-1; D is unclear. Germline V gene data show CDR1 as DFQATT and CDR2 as SNEGSKA (reference sequence). V was pared by 1 base and J by 4 bases, with 11 bases between. CDR3 length: 14 residues. The CDR3 loop is CSARVRNGYNEQFF. In DNA form, the CDR3 reads TGCAGTGCTAGAGTGAGGAATGGGTACAATGAGCAGTTCTTC.